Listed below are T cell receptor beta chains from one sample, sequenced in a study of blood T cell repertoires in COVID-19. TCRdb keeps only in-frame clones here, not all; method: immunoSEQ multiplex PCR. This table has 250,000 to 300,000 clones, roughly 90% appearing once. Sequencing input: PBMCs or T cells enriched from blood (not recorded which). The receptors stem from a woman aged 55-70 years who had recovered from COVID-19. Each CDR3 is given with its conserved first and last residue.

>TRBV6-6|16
CASSYLQDPTLHGYTF
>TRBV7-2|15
CASSLVSQGSSPLHF
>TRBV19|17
CASTKAGISITNEKLFF
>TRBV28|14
CASSRTSGAYEQYF
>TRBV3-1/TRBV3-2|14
CASSQVAGLDGYTF
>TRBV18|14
CASSPGQGNEKLFF
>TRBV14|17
CASSQDSSRRGIYGYTF
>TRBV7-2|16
CASSRGLAGGWETQYF
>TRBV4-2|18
CASSQDRLAGAYNSPLHF
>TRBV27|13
CASSLGREHEQFF
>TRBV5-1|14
CASGIAGLTDTQYF
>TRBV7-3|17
CASSLTGGVREVFEQYF
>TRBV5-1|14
CASSRTDRASRYTF
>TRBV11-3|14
CASSFSGGTGSQYF
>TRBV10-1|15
CASSEGGRGDSPLHF
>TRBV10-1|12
CASSEGGETQYF
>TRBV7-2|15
CASSLDSGGTGELFF
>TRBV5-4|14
CASSSTGAGNTIYF